This TCR beta chain came from a study of regulatory T cells in long-lasting Graves disease. In this sample, this clonotype turned up many times. Its antigen is not known. Libraries of TCR beta came from iRepertoire HTBI primers plus Arm-PCR of CDR3 regions. TCRdb reanalysed the multiplex PCR reads using MiXCR and keeps one entry per CDR3 protein. Of approximately 400,000 distinct CDR3 sequences detected, about 15% appear once; the ten largest clones hold roughly 17%. The CDR3 totals 17 residues. Germline CDR1 reads MDHEN; CDR2 reads SYDVKM. The V gene lost 5 bases and the J gene lost 2 bases, with 20 bases spanning the gap. The time point denotes: newly diagnosed GD, antithyroid drugs for less than 3 months. There was RNA extracted from PBMCs, and the TCR library was made from it. General study points: TCR diversity was lower in persistent than newly diagnosed Graves' disease.

The same sample was also studied in work on T cells in Graves' hyperthyroidism and ophthalmopathy. That paper states: Through a model of 13 V-J features, ophthalmopathy was separated from stable hyperthyroidism.

The sample was peripheral blood mononuclear cells (PBMCs), taken at new diagnosis, from a patient treated with antithyroid drugs. This clonotype was obtained from a woman younger than 45 with Graves disease. This rearrangement joins TRBV28 to TRBJ2-3; D possibly corresponds to TRBD2 (6 bases). The CDR3 region is CASSPGLLAQHTDTQYF. CDR3 nucleotide sequence: TGTGCCAGCAGTCCCGGACTATTAGCGCAACACACAGATACGCAGTATTTT. Filled out from reference TRBV28 and TRBJ2-3, the complete variable domain reads DVKVTQSSRYLVKRTGEKVFLECVQDMDHENMFWYRQDPGLGLRLIYFSYDVKMKEKGDIPEGYSVSREKKERFSLILESASTNQTSMYLCASSPGLLAQHTDTQYFGPGTRLTVL.